This TCR beta chain was identified during a study of T cells in Graves' hyperthyroidism and ophthalmopathy. The CDR3 has 15 amino acids. After removal of 1 base from V and 10 bases from J, the junction contained 2 bases not matched to a gene. Per the germline V gene, CDR1 is MGHRA and CDR2 is YSYEKL. The investigators amplified TCR beta CDR3 regions from RNA transcripts. With the HTBI primer set, the TCR CDR3 went through a first round of RT-PCR. From the multiplex PCR reads, TCRdb called clonotypes with MiXCR, one entry per CDR3 protein. The data contain more than 300,000 distinct CDR3 sequences, approximately 17% of them seen just once; the ten biggest clones take up 34%. Study-wide findings and caveats: Blood held most thyroid clonotypes expanded above 0.001 frequency.

This clonotype has at least ten counts. The antigen is undetermined. What was sequenced was blood. The clonotype comes from a woman aged 25 to 45 with Graves' hyperthyroidism that later progressed to Graves' ophthalmopathy. This rearrangement joins TRBV4-1 to TRBJ2-1; TRBD2 matches 15 bases. The CDR3 nucleotides read TGCGCCAGCAGCCAAGGGACTAGCGGGAGGGACGAGCAGTTCTTC. This sequence encodes CASSQGTSGRDEQFF.